This section outlines one TCR beta chain sequence together with its context. Antigen unknown. Sequenced by immunoSEQ multiplex PCR; TCRdb stores in-frame clones only, minus some. Of about 69,000 clones listed, roughly 87% are singletons. These data are taken from a study of OX40 agonist ivuxolimab in advanced cancers. General study results and limits: At doses 0.1 to 3.0 mg/kg, CD4+ and CD8+ clones expanded.

V dropped 5 bases and J dropped 2 bases, with 9 bases sitting between them. The CDR3 is 13 residues long. Germline values: CDR1 SGHTA, CDR2 FQGTGA. Autoimmune disease history or systemic immunosuppression disqualified patients. The sequencing here drew on CD4+ or CD8+ T cells sorted from blood, taken in a trial of the OX40 agonist ivuxolimab. This TCR came from an adult with an advanced solid tumor such as melanoma, head and neck, liver or kidney cancer. The chain joins TRBV7-3 to TRBJ2-5; perhaps TRBD2 as D (6 bases). For the CDR3, the DNA is TGTGCCAGCAGCCTGGGACTGCAAGAGACCCAGTACTTC. This sequence encodes CASSLGLQETQYF. Looking up the rest from reference TRBV7-3 and TRBJ2-5 gives the full variable domain: GAGVSQTPSNKVTEKGKYVELRCDPISGHTALYWYRQSLGQGPEFLIYFQGTGAADDSGLPNDRFFAVRPEGSVSTLKIQRTERGDSAVYLCASSLGLQETQYFGPGTRLLVL.